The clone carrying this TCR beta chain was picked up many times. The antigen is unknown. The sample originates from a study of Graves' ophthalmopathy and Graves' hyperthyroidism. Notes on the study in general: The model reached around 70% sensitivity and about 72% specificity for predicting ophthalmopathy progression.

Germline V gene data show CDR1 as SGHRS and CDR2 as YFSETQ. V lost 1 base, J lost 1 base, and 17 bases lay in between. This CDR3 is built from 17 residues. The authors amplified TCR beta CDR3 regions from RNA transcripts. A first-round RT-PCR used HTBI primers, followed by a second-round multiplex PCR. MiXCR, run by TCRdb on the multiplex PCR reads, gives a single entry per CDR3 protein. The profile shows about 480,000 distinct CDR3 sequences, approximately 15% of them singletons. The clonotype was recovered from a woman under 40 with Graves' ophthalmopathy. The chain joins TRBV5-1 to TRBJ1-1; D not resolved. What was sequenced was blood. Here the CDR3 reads CASSLFGSLPANTEAFF. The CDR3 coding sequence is TGCGCCAGCAGCTTGTTTGGCTCTCTTCCGGCGAACACTGAAGCTTTCTTT.